What follows are 2 T cell receptor beta chains derived from one specimen sequenced in a study of T-cell memory formation after mild COVID-19. MiXCR, run by TCRdb on the 5' RACE reads, gives a single entry per CDR3 protein. The profile shows about 130,000 distinct CDR3 sequences, roughly 6% of them singletons. Material for sequencing was PBMCs or a T cell subset sorted from them (not recorded which). Receptor source: an adult woman who had mild COVID-19 (a few samples of this study predate the infection). Cell type and time point are not known.

This clonotype has just a few counts. J is TRBJ2-7 and V is TRBV5-8, with D possibly being TRBD1 or TRBD2 (6 bases each). The length of the CDR3 is 14 residues. Germline values: CDR1 SGHTS, CDR2 YDEGEE. Trimming took off 4 bases at V and 7 bases at J, with 18 bases between the two ends. The CDR3 sequence: CASSGDGGRREQYF. The CDR3 DNA is TGTGCCAGCAGCGGGGACGGGGGCCGCAGGGAGCAGTACTTC.

This clonotype occurred a few times. This chain connects TRBV9 to TRBJ2-7; D is undetermined. The V end lost 0 bases, the J end lost 0 bases, and 7 bases lay between the germline ends. The CDR3 runs 14 residues. Per germline, CDR1 SGDLS and CDR2 YYNGEE. The CDR3 DNA reads TGTGCCAGCAGCGTAGTGGCAGGCTCCTACGAGCAGTACTTC. Encoded protein: CASSVVAGSYEQYF.